A selection of T cell receptor beta chains follows, all from one sample in a study of shared clonotypes between healthy human individuals. This table comes from immunoSEQ multiplex PCR, and its TCRdb copy is limited to in-frame clones, with some not included. The profile covers under 1,900,000 clones, with approximately 98.5% appearing a single time and approximately 0.38% taken by the ten largest. The sample was naive CD4+ T cells sorted from blood. These TCRs come from a man in his thirties or forties in good health. Each CDR3 is given with its conserved first and last residue. D genes are given only for firm matches. Clone size is shown for a subset of rows, as once, few, many or a class of expanded clone.

clone_size	j_call	v_call	d_call	cdr3_aa	cdr3_nt
-	TRBJ2-3	TRBV5-1	-	CASSPPDFGTDTQYF	TGCGCCAGCAGCCCGCCCGATTTCGGCACAGATACGCAGTATTTT
-	TRBJ2-7	TRBV18	-	CASSPEAVTRQYF	TGTGCCAGCTCACCAGAGGCAGTTACGAGGCAGTACTTC
-	TRBJ2-6	TRBV5-8	-	CASSFSGVPSGANVLTF	TGTGCCAGCAGCTTCTCAGGGGTTCCCTCTGGGGCCAACGTCCTGACTTTC
-	TRBJ2-7	TRBV6-1	TRBD2	CASSEAREESYEQYF	TGTGCCAGCAGTGAAGCGCGGGAGGAGTCCTACGAGCAGTACTTC
-	TRBJ2-7	TRBV28	TRBD2	CASSLISSGTAEQYF	TGTGCCAGCAGTTTGATTTCTAGCGGGACCGCCGAGCAGTACTTC
-	TRBJ1-1	TRBV2	TRBD1	CASSVDRVALTEAFF	TGTGCCAGCAGTGTTGACAGGGTAGCTCTCACCGAAGCTTTCTTT
-	TRBJ1-4	TRBV5-1	TRBD1	CASSFGQGPPFKEKLFF	TGCGCCAGCAGCTTCGGACAGGGGCCGCCCTTTAAGGAAAAACTGTTTTTT
-	TRBJ1-1	TRBV5-4	TRBD1	CASSGGQRNTEAFF	TGTGCCAGCAGCGGGGGACAGAGGAACACTGAAGCTTTCTTT
-	TRBJ1-2	TRBV5-8	TRBD1	CASSLETGAFNYGYTF	TGTGCCAGCAGCTTGGAAACAGGGGCTTTTAACTATGGCTACACCTTC
-	TRBJ2-2	TRBV4-3	-	CASSQDWISGELFF	TGCGCCAGCAGCCAAGATTGGATTTCCGGGGAGCTGTTTTTT
-	TRBJ2-1	TRBV25-1	-	CASRLLGGYNEQFF	TGTGCCAGCCGCCTTCTAGGGGGCTACAATGAGCAGTTCTTC
-	TRBJ2-7	TRBV11-2	TRBD1	CASSLTDRAYEQYF	TGTGCCAGCAGCCTTACTGACAGGGCCTACGAGCAGTACTTC
-	TRBJ2-7	TRBV25-1	TRBD2	CASSNGGGWADEQYF	TGTGCCAGCAGTAATGGGGGGGGTTGGGCGGACGAGCAGTACTTC
-	TRBJ2-5	TRBV20-1	-	CSAIREETQYF	TGCAGTGCTATCAGGGAAGAGACCCAGTACTTC
-	TRBJ2-3	TRBV2	TRBD2	CASRRTSGSTDTQYF	TGTGCCAGCAGGCGGACTAGCGGGAGCACAGATACGCAGTATTTT
-	TRBJ2-1	TRBV9	-	CASSAPSGSVPYNEQFF	TGTGCCAGCAGCGCCCCCTCCGGGTCCGTCCCGTACAATGAGCAGTTCTTC
-	TRBJ2-5	TRBV11-3	-	CASSLGPQETQYF	TGTGCCAGCAGCTTAGGTCCCCAAGAGACCCAGTACTTC
-	TRBJ2-7	TRBV11-1	-	CASSSTLGQKSYEQYF	TGTGCCAGCAGCTCCACCCTAGGACAGAAGTCCTACGAGCAGTACTTC
once	TRBJ2-7	TRBV7-2	TRBD2	CASSSGTSGRIEQYF	TGTGCCAGCAGCTCAGGGACTAGCGGGAGGATCGAGCAGTACTTC
once	TRBJ1-5	TRBV5-1	TRBD1	CASSLTGANQPQHF	TGCGCCAGCAGCTTGACAGGGGCTAATCAGCCCCAGCATTTT
once	TRBJ2-1	TRBV29-1	TRBD2	CSVASGGSSYNEQFF	TGCAGCGTTGCTAGCGGGGGTAGCTCCTACAATGAGCAGTTCTTC
-	TRBJ1-3	TRBV28	TRBD1	CASREGASGNTIYF	TGTGCCAGCAGGGAGGGGGCCTCTGGAAACACCATATATTTT
-	TRBJ2-1	TRBV6-5	-	CASSPRTHDEQFF	TGTGCCAGCAGTCCCCGGACCCACGATGAGCAGTTCTTC
few	TRBJ2-5	TRBV5-1	TRBD1	CASSLAGTGQETQYF	TGCGCCAGCAGCTTGGCCGGGACAGGGCAAGAGACCCAGTACTTC
-	TRBJ2-3	TRBV6-5	-	CASSPGRVGTDTQYF	TGTGCCAGCAGCCCCGGGAGAGTAGGCACAGATACGCAGTATTTT
-	TRBJ2-7	TRBV2	TRBD2	CASRGGGGGRKYEQYF	TGTGCCAGCCGCGGGGGAGGAGGTGGACGAAAGTACGAGCAGTACTTC
-	TRBJ1-4	TRBV10-3	-	CAISEGLSEKLFF	TGTGCCATCAGTGAAGGCTTGAGTGAAAAACTGTTTTTT